Below, 24 T cell receptor beta chains from the same sample are listed, as sequenced in a study of identical twins. MiXCR was run by TCRdb on the 5' RACE reads, yielding one entry per CDR3 protein. The table has approximately 690,000 distinct CDR3 sequences, roughly 6% seen once; the top ten hold 1.5% to 2%. Material for sequencing was naive T cells sorted from blood. These receptors all stem from a man between 18 and 35 years old in good health.

This clonotype was counted only a few times. Here the CDR3 DNA reads TGTGCCTCAAGACCGGGCCCCGGGAGGGGCACTGAAGCTTTCTTT. As protein: CASRPGPGRGTEAFF. The V call is TRBV24-1, the J call TRBJ1-1, with TRBD1 as a possible D gene (5 bases). With 12 bases removed from V and 4 bases from J, the gap between germline ends came to 23 bases. The germline V gene has CDR1 KGHDR and CDR2 SFDVKD. The CDR3 has 15 amino acids.

The sample holds many counts of this clonotype. J is TRBJ2-2 and V is TRBV27; 10 bases are a match to TRBD2. The CDR3 has 16 residues. J gave up 5 bases and V 10 bases, and 13 bases lay outside the gene matches. Germline V gene data show CDR1 as MNHEY and CDR2 as SMNVEV (reference sequence). CDR3 sequence reads: CATRGASGRITGELFF. CDR3 bases: TGTGCCACCAGAGGGGCTAGCGGGAGAATTACCGGGGAGCTGTTTTTT.

This clonotype was detected many times. The rearrangement uses TRBV29-1 and TRBJ1-4; unclear D gene. Germline-derived CDR1 and CDR2 are SQVTM and ANQGSEA. This CDR3 spans 11 amino acids. With 7 bases removed from V and 8 bases from J, the gap between germline ends came to 11 bases. CDR3 residues: CSARVAEKLFF. Here the CDR3 DNA reads TGCAGCGCGAGGGTGGCCGAAAAACTGTTTTTT.

This clonotype was counted only a few times. V and J are TRBV3-1 and TRBJ2-1; D gene ambiguous. Germline V gives CDR1 LGHDT, CDR2 YNNKEL (reference sequence). The CDR3 contains 15 residues. The V end lost 3 bases, the J end lost 0 bases, and 9 bases lay between the germline ends. The CDR3 loop is CASSQMADSYNEQFF. In DNA form, the CDR3 reads TGTGCCAGCAGCCAGATGGCTGACTCCTACAATGAGCAGTTCTTC.

This chain links TRBV4-2 with TRBJ2-1, with 9 bases identical to TRBD1. With V trimmed by 1 base and J by 14 bases, 3 bases remained unmatched. Germline V lookup: CDR1 LGHNA, CDR2 YNFKEQ. The CDR3 has 12 residues. CDR3 nucleotide sequence: TGTGCCAGCAGCCAAGTGACAGGGGGGAAGTTCTTC. Its protein product is CASSQVTGGKFF.

This clonotype was counted between two and nine times. The chain links TRBV10-3 to TRBJ2-7; D perhaps matches TRBD2 (6 bases). This CDR3 has 12 amino acids. In germline, CDR1 is ENHRY, CDR2 SYGVKD. V lost 3 bases to trimming and J lost 4 bases, with 7 bases between them. CDR3 amino acids: CAISDGGYEQYV. CDR3 DNA sequence: TGTGCCATCAGTGATGGGGGGTACGAGCAGTACGTC.

The chain uses TRBV20-1 and TRBJ2-7; 9 positions match TRBD2. Trimming took 3 bases from V and 6 from J; bases not matched to a gene: 9. The CDR3 has 14 residues. Germline CDR1 and CDR2: DFQATT and SNEGSKA (reference sequence). The DNA for the CDR3 is TGCAGTGCTAGCCCTGGAAGCGGGAGGCCCGAGCAGTACTTC. Its translation is CSASPGSGRPEQYF.

The chain's CDR3 is CASSLGGDQYF. DNA of the CDR3: TGTGCCAGCAGTTTGGGCGGAGACCAGTACTTC. The chain carries TRBV12-3 or TRBV12-4 and TRBJ2-5; no firm D call. The V gene lost 3 bases and the J gene lost 10 bases, with 9 bases spanning the gap. CDR3 length equals 11 residues.

This clonotype was found a few times. The chain employs TRBV29-1 and TRBJ2-2, with 7 bases that match TRBD1. The V gene's germline CDR1 is SQVTM and CDR2 ANQGSEA. The CDR3 loop spans 14 amino acids. With V trimmed by 6 bases and J by 2 bases, 6 bases remained unmatched. The CDR3 bases are TGCAGCGTGACTGACAGGGACAACACCGGGGAGCTGTTTTTT. It encodes CSVTDRDNTGELFF.

This clonotype was seen ten or more times. The chain combines TRBV12-3 or TRBV12-4 with TRBJ2-5; no firm D call. V shed 4 bases and J shed 2 bases, with 8 bases lying between them. CDR3 length: 13 residues. The CDR3 nucleotides read TGTGCCAGCAGTTGGAGAGATCAAGAGACCCAGTACTTC. It is translated as CASSWRDQETQYF.

This clonotype showed up just a few times. This chain connects TRBV30 to TRBJ2-7, with 11 nucleotides matching TRBD2. Germline V gene sequence: CDR1 GTSNPN, CDR2 SVGIG (reference sequence). V lost 5 bases to trimming and J lost 4 bases; unmatched junction nucleotides: 7. The length of the CDR3 is 14 residues. CDR3 DNA sequence: TGTGCCTGGTCGACTAGCGGGATATTGTACGAGCAGTACTTC. Encoded protein: CAWSTSGILYEQYF.

This clonotype was counted ten times or more. The chain is built from TRBV12-3 or TRBV12-4 and TRBJ1-5, with 7 bases identical to TRBD1. There are 14 residues in the CDR3. V trimming: 10 bases; J trimming: 4 bases; junction bases outside the gene matches: 10. The CDR3 sequence is CATTSTGRNQPQHF. CDR3 in DNA: TGTGCCACCACTTCGACAGGGAGGAATCAGCCCCAGCATTTT.

V is TRBV18 and J is TRBJ1-5; D unclear. Trimming took 6 bases from V and 5 from J, leaving 14 bases between them. The CDR3 is 14 residues long. Germline CDR1 and CDR2: KGHSH and LQKENI. This chain's CDR3 is CASSNRRSDQPQHF. CDR3 DNA sequence: TGTGCCAGCTCCAATCGCCGGTCCGATCAGCCCCAGCATTTT.

This clonotype came up many times. The rearrangement uses TRBV5-6 and TRBJ2-2; D unresolved. V was trimmed by 4 bases and J by 7 bases, leaving 8 bases between them. Germline lookup yields CDR1 SGHDT and CDR2 YYEEEE. This CDR3 comprises 12 residues. This chain's CDR3 is CASSIAVGELFF. Written as DNA, the CDR3 is TGTGCCAGCAGCATCGCTGTCGGGGAGCTGTTTTTT.

Ten or more counts support this clonotype. The rearrangement uses TRBV20-1 and TRBJ2-1, with 9 bases fitting TRBD2. The CDR3 runs to 15 residues. V lost 0 bases to trimming and J lost 3 bases; unmatched junction nucleotides: 3. In germline, CDR1 is DFQATT, CDR2 SNEGSKA (reference sequence). CDR3 loop: CSARDRAGGYNEQFF. The CDR3, as DNA: TGCAGTGCTAGAGATAGAGCGGGAGGCTACAATGAGCAGTTCTTC.

This clonotype was detected a few times. The chain recombines TRBV7-2 with TRBJ2-2, with D possibly called TRBD1 or TRBD2 (6 bases each). CDR1 is SGHTA and CDR2 is FQGNSA in the germline V gene. This CDR3 has 15 residues. The V end was cut by 1 base, the J end by 7 bases, with 13 bases between. CDR3 residues: CASSLDPGASGELFF. The CDR3 DNA reads TGTGCCAGCAGCTTAGACCCGGGGGCGAGCGGGGAGCTGTTTTTT.

This clonotype came up many times. The gene calls are TRBV9 and TRBJ2-3; unclear D gene. This CDR3 is built from 17 residues. Trimming removed 0 bases at V and 3 bases at J, with 17 bases between. Germline CDR1 is SGDLS and CDR2 is YYNGEE. The CDR3 reads CASSVGVRVELTDTQYF. DNA for the CDR3: TGTGCCAGCAGCGTAGGGGTCCGGGTCGAGTTGACAGATACGCAGTATTTT.

This clonotype was detected ten times or more. The DNA of the CDR3 is TGCAGTGCTAGTGACAGCGTATATGGCTACACCTTC. Amino acids: CSASDSVYGYTF. The chain couples TRBV20-1 to TRBJ1-2, with a weak D call TRBD1 (5 bases). CDR3 length equals 12 residues. The germline V and J ends were trimmed by 3 bases and 5 bases, with 10 bases remaining between them. Germline CDR1 and CDR2: DFQATT and SNEGSKA (reference sequence).

This chain joins TRBV2 and TRBJ1-5; D possibly corresponds to TRBD1 (6 bases). The germline CDR1 and CDR2 sequences are SNHLY and FYNNEI. Trimming removed 8 bases from V and 0 bases from J, with 11 bases in between. The CDR3 is 14 residues long. For the CDR3, the DNA is TGTGCCAGCCACAGGGAGCTTAGCAATCAGCCCCAGCATTTT. This gives the protein CASHRELSNQPQHF. Using reference TRBV2 and TRBJ1-5 for the parts outside the CDR3, the full variable domain is EPEVTQTPSHQVTQMGQEVILRCVPISNHLYFYWYRQILGQKVEFLVSFYNNEISEKSEIFDDQFSVERPDGSNFTLKIRSTKLEDSAMYFCASHRELSNQPQHFGDGTRLSIL.

This clonotype occurred many times. The rearrangement uses TRBV5-1 and TRBJ2-7; TRBD1 aligns across 7 bases. The CDR3 loop spans 13 amino acids. The J segment lost 3 bases and the V segment lost 3 bases, leaving 3 bases of the junction unmatched. Germline V CDR1 and CDR2: SGHRS, YFSETQ. CDR3 region: CASSSRDSYEQYF. The CDR3 nucleotides read TGCGCCAGCAGCTCCCGGGACAGCTACGAGCAGTACTTC.

This clonotype has ten or more counts. The V gene is TRBV15, the J gene TRBJ2-7; D uncertain. The CDR3 runs to 11 residues. Germline loops: CDR1 LNHNV, CDR2 YYDKDF (reference sequence). Trimming pared 4 bases from V and 3 bases from J, leaving 4 bases between. In DNA, the CDR3 is TGTGCCACCAGCATCTGCTACGAGCAGTACGTC. Translating gives CATSICYEQYV.

There are a few counts of this clonotype. As DNA, the CDR3 is TGCAGCGCAGGCCCCCGACGGGCCTCGAACACCGGGGAGCTGTTTTTT. Residues: CSAGPRRASNTGELFF. This chain connects TRBV29-1 to TRBJ2-2; the D is unclear. The V end was cut by 7 bases, the J end by 0 bases, with 18 bases between. CDR3 length: 16 amino acids. Germline V CDR1 and CDR2: SQVTM, ANQGSEA.

This chain links TRBV5-1 with TRBJ2-1, with D perhaps given as TRBD1 or TRBD2 (5 bases each). V lost 3 bases and J lost 2, with 12 bases in between. CDR1 SGHRS and CDR2 YFSETQ come from the germline V gene. The CDR3 runs to 15 residues. The CDR3 is CASSSSEGPYNEQFF. The CDR3 DNA is TGCGCCAGCAGCTCGTCCGAGGGGCCCTACAATGAGCAGTTCTTC.

This clonotype was seen repeatedly, ten times or more. J is TRBJ2-1 and V is TRBV9; D remains ambiguous. Trimming took off 5 bases at V and 4 bases at J, with 16 bases between the two ends. The CDR3 is 15 amino acids. The germline CDR1 and CDR2 sequences are SGDLS and YYNGEE. CDR3 sequence: CASSTLIGPYNEQFF. The DNA for the CDR3 is TGTGCCAGCAGTACATTAATCGGGCCTTACAATGAGCAGTTCTTC.